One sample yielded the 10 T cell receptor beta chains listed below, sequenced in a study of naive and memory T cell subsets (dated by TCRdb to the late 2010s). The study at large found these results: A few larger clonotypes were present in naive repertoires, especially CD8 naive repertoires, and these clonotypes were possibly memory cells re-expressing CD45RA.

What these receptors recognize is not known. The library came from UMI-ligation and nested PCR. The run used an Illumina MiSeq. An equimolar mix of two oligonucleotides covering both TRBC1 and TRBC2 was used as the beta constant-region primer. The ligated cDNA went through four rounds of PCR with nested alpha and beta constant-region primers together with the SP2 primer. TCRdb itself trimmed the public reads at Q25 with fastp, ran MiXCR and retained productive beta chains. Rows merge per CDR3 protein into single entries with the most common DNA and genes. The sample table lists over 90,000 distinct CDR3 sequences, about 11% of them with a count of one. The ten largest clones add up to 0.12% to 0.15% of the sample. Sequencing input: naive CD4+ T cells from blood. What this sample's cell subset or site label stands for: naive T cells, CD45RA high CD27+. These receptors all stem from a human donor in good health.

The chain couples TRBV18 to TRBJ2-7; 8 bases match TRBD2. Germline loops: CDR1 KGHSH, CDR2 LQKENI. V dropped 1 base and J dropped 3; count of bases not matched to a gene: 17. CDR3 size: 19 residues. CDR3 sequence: CASSPRSLREREPLYEQYF. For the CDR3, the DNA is TGTGCCAGCTCACCACGGTCCCTAAGGGAGCGGGAGCCCCTCTACGAGCAGTACTTC.

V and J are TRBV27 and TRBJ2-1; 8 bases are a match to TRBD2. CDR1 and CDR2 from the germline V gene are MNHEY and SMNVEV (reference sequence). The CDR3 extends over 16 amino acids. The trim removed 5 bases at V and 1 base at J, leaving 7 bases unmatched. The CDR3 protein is CASSPPGLGSYNEQFF. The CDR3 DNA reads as TGTGCCAGCAGTCCGCCGGGACTAGGGTCCTACAATGAGCAGTTCTTC.

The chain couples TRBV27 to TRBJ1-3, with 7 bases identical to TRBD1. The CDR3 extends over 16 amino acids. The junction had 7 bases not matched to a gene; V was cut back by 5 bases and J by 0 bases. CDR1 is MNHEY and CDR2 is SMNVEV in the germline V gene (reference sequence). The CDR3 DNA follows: TGTGCCAGCAGTCTACGGACAGGCCTCTCTGGAAACACCATATATTTT. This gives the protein CASSLRTGLSGNTIYF.

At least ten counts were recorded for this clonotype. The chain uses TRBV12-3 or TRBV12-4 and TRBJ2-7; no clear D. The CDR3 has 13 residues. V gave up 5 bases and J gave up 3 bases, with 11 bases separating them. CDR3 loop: CASSPDQRYEQYF. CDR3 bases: TGTGCCAGCAGTCCGGACCAACGCTACGAGCAGTACTTC.

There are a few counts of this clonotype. The CDR3 coding sequence is TGCAGTAGTGGGGTTGGGTCACCCCTCCACTTT. Its translation: CSSGVGSPLHF. The chain recombines TRBV20-1 with TRBJ1-6; D not certain. The CDR3 consists of 11 residues. The V gene's germline CDR1 is DFQATT and CDR2 SNEGSKA (reference sequence). V dropped 8 bases and J dropped 10 bases, with 12 bases sitting between them.

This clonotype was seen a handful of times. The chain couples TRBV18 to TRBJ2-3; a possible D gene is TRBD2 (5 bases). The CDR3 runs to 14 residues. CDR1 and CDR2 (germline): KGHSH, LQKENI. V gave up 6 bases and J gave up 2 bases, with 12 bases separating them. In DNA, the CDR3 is TGTGCCAGCTCGGCTACTAGGGACACAGATACGCAGTATTTT. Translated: CASSATRDTDTQYF.

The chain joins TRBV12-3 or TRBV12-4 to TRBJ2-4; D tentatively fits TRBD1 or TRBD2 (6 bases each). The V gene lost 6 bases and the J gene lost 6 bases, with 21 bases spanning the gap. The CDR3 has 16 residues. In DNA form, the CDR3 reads TGTGCCAGCAGCCCTCCTCAACCAGGAGGGGGAAACATTCAGTACTTC. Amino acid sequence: CASSPPQPGGGNIQYF.

Here the CDR3 reads CASSPAAGGPNEQYF. The CDR3 DNA is TGTGCCAGCTCACCAGCAGCGGGAGGGCCGAATGAGCAGTACTTC. The chain carries TRBV18 and TRBJ2-7, with 10 bases aligning to TRBD2. Germline V gene data show CDR1 as KGHSH and CDR2 as LQKENI. CDR3 length: 15 residues. V lost 2 bases, J lost 7 bases, and 8 bases stayed unmatched. Full variable domain (rest looked up from reference TRBV18 and TRBJ2-7): NAGVMQNPRHLVRRRGQEARLRCSPMKGHSHVYWYRQLPEEGLKFMVYLQKENIIDESGMPKERFSAEFPKEGPSILRIQQVVRGDSAAYFCASSPAAGGPNEQYFGPGTRLTVT.

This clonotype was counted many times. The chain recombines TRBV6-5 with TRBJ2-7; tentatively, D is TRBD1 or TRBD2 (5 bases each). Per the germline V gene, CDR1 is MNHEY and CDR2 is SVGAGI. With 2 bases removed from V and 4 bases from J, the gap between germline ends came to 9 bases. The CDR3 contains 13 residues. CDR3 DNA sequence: TGTGCCAGCAGTTACAGCGAGGGGTACGAGCAGTACTTC. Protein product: CASSYSEGYEQYF.

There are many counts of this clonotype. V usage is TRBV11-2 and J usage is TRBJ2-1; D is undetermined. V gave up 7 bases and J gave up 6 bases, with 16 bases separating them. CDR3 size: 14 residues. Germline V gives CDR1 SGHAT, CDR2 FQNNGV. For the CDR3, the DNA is TGTGCCAGCACCACCAACCTCCCGGGCAATGAGCAGTTCTTC. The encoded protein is CASTTNLPGNEQFF.